This T cell receptor beta chain was retrieved from a study of T cell responses to AZD1222 COVID-19 vaccine. Sequenced by immunoSEQ multiplex PCR; TCRdb stores in-frame clones only, minus some. Here the sample spans about 150,000 clones, about 91% being singletons. This clone was counted only a few times. Its antigen is unknown. V was trimmed by 3 bases and J by 2 bases, leaving 11 bases between them. The V gene's germline CDR1 is SGHNT and CDR2 YYREEE (reference sequence). This CDR3 spans 14 amino acids. General study findings and limits: At baseline, just a handful of AZD1222 recipients tested seropositive. Every sample of the repertoires postdated the peak T cell response. Possibly, clonal diversity was underestimated; donors were largely white British and included more females.

This specimen consisted of peripheral blood, obtained 28 days after the second AZD1222 dose. The genes are TRBV5-4 and TRBJ1-2; possible D gene TRBD1, 6 bases. The TCR was taken from an adult who received the AZD1222 COVID-19 vaccine. This CDR3 is CASSSWTENYGYTF. The CDR3 nucleotides read TGTGCCAGCAGCTCCTGGACAGAGAACTATGGCTACACCTTC. The variable domain in full, with the rest retrieved from reference TRBV5-4 and TRBJ1-2, is ETGVTQSPTHLIKTRGQQVTLRCSSQSGHNTVSWYQQALGQGPQFIFQYYREEENGRGNFPPRFSGLQFPNYSSELNVNALELDDSALYLCASSSWTENYGYTFGSGTRLTVV.